A selection of T cell receptor beta chains follows, all from one sample in a study of PD-1 blockade in classical Hodgkin lymphoma. Here immunoSEQ multiplex PCR was the method, and the copy in TCRdb shows in-frame clones only, minus some. This sample has about 40,000 clones, with about 70% found just once. The specimen was peripheral blood mononuclear cells (PBMCs), collected before the second cycle of nivolumab. These TCRs come from a human donor with classical Hodgkin lymphoma. The CDR3 runs from the conserved cysteine through the conserved F or W. D genes are given only for firm matches. Clone size is not always given. Where it is, it says once, few, many or a class for expanded clones.

>TRBD1|TRBJ1-6|-|TRBV5-1
TGCGCCAGCAGCTTGGAGGGACAGCCTAATTCACCCCTCCACTTT
CASSLEGQPNSPLHF
>-|TRBJ1-1|-|TRBV9
TGTGCCAGCAGCGTGGGAGGGTCCCAAAACACTGAAGCTTTCTTT
CASSVGGSQNTEAFF
>-|TRBJ2-4|-|TRBV5-1
TGCGCCAGCACCTCTGGGGTTCCAGGCCAAAACATTCAGTACTTC
CASTSGVPGQNIQYF
>-|TRBJ1-1|few|TRBV9
TGTGCCAGCAGCGTAGTCGGGACGGCGAACACTGAAGCTTTCTTT
CASSVVGTANTEAFF
>TRBD1|TRBJ1-4|-|TRBV6-6
TGTGCCAGCAGGCCGGAGGGGGCGGGCGAAAAACTGTTTTTT
CASRPEGAGEKLFF
>TRBD1|TRBJ2-4|-|TRBV4-1
TGCGCCAGCAGCCAATGGACAGGGGGTCGGGAAAACATTCAGTACTTC
CASSQWTGGRENIQYF
>-|TRBJ2-4|few|TRBV21-1
TGTGCCAGCAGCAAAGCGCTCGGGACAGGGGGTTTCAAAAACATTCAGTACTTC
CASSKALGTGGFKNIQYF
>-|TRBJ1-6|-|TRBV2
TGTGCCAGCAGTGGGGACCGCAATTCACCCCTCCACTTT
CASSGDRNSPLHF
>TRBD1|TRBJ2-3|few|TRBV30
TGTGCCTGGAGCTTCGGACAGGGGAGGTCCGATACGCAGTATTTT
CAWSFGQGRSDTQYF
>-|TRBJ1-3|-|TRBV5-1
TGCGCCAGCAGCTTGGGGAGTTCTGGAAACACCATATATTTT
CASSLGSSGNTIYF
>-|TRBJ2-7|-|TRBV5-6
TGTGCCAGTTCCATCGGACGGGGTTACGAGCAGTACTTC
CASSIGRGYEQYF
>-|TRBJ2-7|-|TRBV7-5
TGTGCCAGAAGCTTAGGGTACGAGGACAGACACTACGAGCAGTACTTC
CARSLGYEDRHYEQYF
>-|TRBJ1-4|-|TRBV10-3
TGTGCCATCAGTGAGACTGGGGTTAATGAAAAACTGTTTTTT
CAISETGVNEKLFF
>TRBD1|TRBJ1-2|-|TRBV7-8
TGTGCCAGCAGCTTAGTACTAGGGGGCACCTATGGCTACACCTTC
CASSLVLGGTYGYTF
>-|TRBJ1-2|-|TRBV7-2
TGTGCCAGCAGCGCGGGCGGGGGGTATGGCTACACCTTC
CASSAGGGYGYTF